The T cell receptor (beta chain) described here comes from a study of T cells in narcolepsy (dated by TCRdb to 2017 to 2018). Background on the whole study: The study enrolled patients with narcolepsy type 1 or type 2 (NT1, NT2) together with healthy control donors. The study used TCR Vbeta sequencing to track clonotypes in blood and CSF while looking for autoreactive T cells in narcolepsy patients that target self-antigens of hypocretin neurons (hypocretin, TRIB2). The paper's findings and limits, for the study overall: According to the report, autoreactive clonotypes were detected serially in the blood of the same patients and of different patients, but not in healthy controls. Patients and controls had comparable numbers of sequenced blood memory CD4+ clonotypes, averaging about 39,494 and 33,354, respectively. HCRT-specific and TRIB2-specific autoreactive clonotypes were highlighted in plots that compared CD4+ T cell clonotypes in CSF versus blood from the same patient. Certain blood memory CD4+ repertoires from patients and controls had no sequences that matched autoreactive T cell clones.

As concerns this clone: Its antigen is currently not known. No base qualities exist here, and no much larger clone lies one base off it.

Memory CD4+ T cells were sorted ex vivo from peripheral blood of narcolepsy patients and healthy controls for TCR Vbeta sequencing. Libraries were constructed by the immunoSEQ multiplex PCR assay. TCRdb took over this immuneACCESS table, retaining in-frame rearrangements with V and J assigned. Such tables are incomplete; in checked studies, under half of the missing clones stem from an unresolved V gene, and the remainder is unexplained. The sample table holds tens of thousands of clones, of which roughly 86% were seen once. Under 1.2% of the sample is held by the ten biggest clonotypes. The clonotype was recovered from a human donor in good health. Sequencing was performed on memory (CD45RA-) CD4+ T cells from blood. Interpreted using the paper, the cell subset or site label stands for: memory T cells sorted ex vivo from peripheral blood.

In nucleotides, the sequence is TGTGCCAGCAGCGTAGCTTTGGCTAGCGGAACCTACGAGCAGTACTTC. Protein translation: CASSVALASGTYEQYF. The rearrangement joined TRBV9 to TRBJ2-7; 7 central nucleotides agree with TRBD2. The germline V gene yields SGDLS for CDR1 and YYNGEE for CDR2. V loses 0 bases at its end and J loses 2 bases; junction bases beyond the gene matches: 8. The CDR3 goes from the cysteine to the phenylalanine over 16 residues. Only the CDR3 portion is preserved as DNA: 48 bases, with reading frame beginning at the first base. The full variable domain, with segments outside the CDR3 supplied by the reference TRBV9 and TRBJ2-7 proteins, appears as DSGVTQTPKHLITATGQRVTLRCSPRSGDLSVYWYQQSLDQGLQFLIQYYNGEERAKGNILERFSAQQFPDLHSELNLSSLELGDSALYFCASSVALASGTYEQYFGPGTRLTVT.